One and the same sample provided the 16 T cell receptor beta chains below, sequenced in a study of OX40 agonist ivuxolimab in advanced cancers. Some clones are missing from TCRdb's copy, which holds only in-frame ones; the method was immunoSEQ multiplex PCR. The sample shows over 45,000 clones, around 89% of them seen only once. Material: CD4+ or CD8+ T cells sorted from blood, obtained in a trial of the OX40 agonist ivuxolimab. The receptors derive from an adult with an advanced solid tumor such as melanoma, head and neck, liver or kidney cancer.

The chain carries TRBV19 and TRBJ2-7; 9 nucleotides align to TRBD1. J gave up 7 bases and V 4 bases, and 5 bases lay outside the gene matches. CDR3 length equals 13 residues. Germline V gene lookup returns CDR1 LNHDA and CDR2 SQIVND (reference sequence). In nucleotides, the CDR3 is TGTGCCAGTAGTAAAGGACAGGGGTGGGAGCAGTACTTC. It is translated as CASSKGQGWEQYF.

This clone was detected a few times. The chain has TRBV19 and TRBJ2-7, with 8 bases fitting TRBD1. The CDR3 covers 14 residues. V shed 5 bases and J 5 bases; nucleotides not matched to a gene: 8. Germline CDR1 is LNHDA and CDR2 is SQIVND (reference sequence). The CDR3, as DNA: TGTGCCAGTAGTGAACAGGGGGGACCCCACGAGCAGTACTTC. It yields the protein CASSEQGGPHEQYF.

This clone is a singleton in its sample. V and J are TRBV6-5 and TRBJ2-5, with TRBD1 as a possible D gene (5 bases). The CDR3 loop spans 16 amino acids. The ends were cut back, 0 bases at V and 4 bases at J, with 15 bases in the middle. The germline V gene has CDR1 MNHEY and CDR2 SVGAGI. For the CDR3, the DNA is TGTGCCAGCAGTTACTCGAACGGAGAAGGGGTAGAGACCCAGTACTTC. Its protein product is CASSYSNGEGVETQYF.

The chain couples TRBV28 to TRBJ1-4; 7 bases align to TRBD1. V lost 2 bases and J lost 12; bases outside the gene matches: 9. CDR1 and CDR2 from the germline V gene are MDHEN and SYDVKM. CDR3 length: 14 residues. This CDR3 is CASSLQGGNRQLFF. CDR3 bases: TGTGCCAGCAGTTTACAGGGGGGAAATAGACAACTGTTTTTT.

The chain employs TRBV10-3 and TRBJ2-1; 8 positions match TRBD2. CDR1 and CDR2 (germline): ENHRY, SYGVKD. The V gene end was trimmed by 4 bases and the J gene end by 6 bases; junction bases not matched to a gene: 8. The CDR3 consists of 15 residues. The DNA of the CDR3 is TGTGCCATCAGTGTCACTAGCGGAGATCGCAATGAGCAGTTCTTC. Its translation: CAISVTSGDRNEQFF.

This chain links TRBV6-5 with TRBJ1-1, with 7 positions matching TRBD1. J was trimmed by 9 bases and V by 5 bases; bases with no gene match: 9. The CDR3 is made up of 13 amino acids. In germline, CDR1 is MNHEY, CDR2 SVGAGI. CDR3 loop: CASSRGPTGKAFF. The CDR3 nucleotides are TGTGCCAGCAGTCGCGGCCCGACAGGGAAAGCTTTCTTT.

This clone came up a few times. The chain links TRBV19 to TRBJ1-5; 7 nucleotides match TRBD1. This CDR3 contains 14 residues. V was clipped by 5 bases and J by 4 bases; unmatched bases: 5. Germline assignment: CDR1 LNHDA and CDR2 SQIVND (reference sequence). CDR3 region: CASSPGTANQPQHF. The CDR3 nucleotides read TGTGCCAGTAGTCCAGGGACAGCAAATCAGCCCCAGCATTTT.

The chain links TRBV5-6 to TRBJ1-1; no firm D call. The CDR3 extends over 15 amino acids. Looked up from germline, CDR1 is SGHDT and CDR2 is YYEEEE. V shed 0 bases and J shed 4 bases, with 13 bases lying between them. The CDR3: CASSLGTVRVTEAFF. CDR3 nucleotide sequence: TGTGCCAGCAGCTTGGGAACAGTACGGGTCACTGAAGCTTTCTTT.

This clone was observed a few times. The gene calls are TRBV28 and TRBJ1-1; no definite D call. The germline V gene has CDR1 MDHEN and CDR2 SYDVKM. V was shortened by 6 bases and J by 11 bases, with 13 bases between the two germline ends. The CDR3 extends over 11 amino acids. The CDR3 loop is CASSLPPLAFF. The DNA of the CDR3 is TGTGCCAGCAGCTTACCACCCCTGGCTTTCTTT.

The V gene is TRBV12-2, the J gene TRBJ2-3; TRBD1, the table's D call, was not compared with the DNA. TRBV12-2 is reported as a pseudogene. The CDR3 is 14 residues long. CDR3 DNA sequence: TGTGCAAGTCGCTTTACCCAGGGGCCAGATACGCAGTATTTT. Translating it yields CASRFTQGPDTQYF.

This clone was counted a single time. The chain carries TRBV6-5 and TRBJ1-5, with TRBD1 matching 8 bases. Germline values: CDR1 MNHEY, CDR2 SVGAGI. This CDR3 comprises 14 residues. Unmatched junction bases numbered 12, after V lost 6 bases and J lost 11 bases. The CDR3 coding sequence is TGTGCCAGCAGCTACAGGGGGACCCGGGGGACCCAGCATTTT. Protein: CASSYRGTRGTQHF.

The CDR3: CASSPGGGSGAYEQFF. The CDR3 coding sequence is TGTGCCAGCAGCCCCGGCGGTGGTAGCGGGGCATATGAGCAGTTCTTC. The chain combines TRBV14 with TRBJ2-1; 8 bases map to TRBD2. The CDR3 loop spans 16 amino acids. V lost 4 bases and J lost 8; bases outside the gene matches: 13. Germline V gene sequence: CDR1 SGHDN, CDR2 FVKESK.

The V and J genes are TRBV30 and TRBJ2-7; D is unclear. This CDR3 has 13 amino acids. Per the germline V gene, CDR1 is GTSNPN and CDR2 is SVGIG (reference sequence). V was clipped by 2 bases and J by 3 bases, with 11 bases between them. The CDR3 DNA is TGTGCCTGGAGTAAGGGTGACAACTACGAGCAGTACTTC. It encodes CAWSKGDNYEQYF.

The chain uses TRBV7-2 and TRBJ2-3; D perhaps matches TRBD1 (6 bases). Germline CDR1 reads SGHTA; CDR2 reads FQGNSA. Trimming stripped 2 bases from V and 1 base from J, with 10 bases between. This CDR3 is 15 amino acids long. The CDR3 reads CASSLMGAGTDTQYF. Written as DNA, the CDR3 is TGTGCCAGCAGCTTAATGGGGGCTGGCACAGATACGCAGTATTTT.

The rearrangement links TRBV6-6 to TRBJ2-7, with TRBD1 matching 9 bases. Germline-derived CDR1 and CDR2 are MNHNY and SVGAGI (reference sequence). Unmatched junction bases numbered 8, after V lost 4 bases and J lost 4 bases. CDR3 length: 15 residues. The CDR3 DNA is TGTGCCAGCAGTTCTTTGGACAGGGGATGGTACGAGCAGTACTTC. This encodes CASSSLDRGWYEQYF.

CDR3 sequence reads: CASSPGQATGELFF. CDR3 nucleotide sequence: TGTGCCAGCAGCCCAGGACAGGCCACCGGGGAGCTGTTTTTT. The chain couples TRBV7-3 to TRBJ2-2; 7 bases align to TRBD1. After removal of 5 bases from V and 4 bases from J, the junction contained 4 bases not matched to a gene. Germline CDR1 SGHTA, CDR2 FQGTGA. The CDR3 extends over 14 amino acids.